The 6 T cell receptor beta chains reported below all come from one sample, sequenced in a study of T cell responses to AZD1222 COVID-19 vaccine (dated by TCRdb to about 2021). To prepare the library, the immunoSEQ multiplex PCR assay was applied. Drawn from immuneACCESS, this table holds only the in-frame rearrangements with V and J called that TCRdb kept. Clones are partly lost; checked studies trace under half to an unresolved V gene and leave the rest unexplained. The sample has 100,000 or so clones on record, around nine tenths of them singletons. The leading ten clones occupy about 3.3% of the sample. The label giving this sample's time point can be read as: baseline before first vaccination. The sequenced sample was peripheral blood, obtained on day 0 of AZD1222 vaccination. These receptors were obtained from an adult in good health.

J is TRBJ2-1 and V is TRBV3-1 (or the pseudogene TRBV3-2), with 8 bases lining up with TRBD2. The CDR3 is made up of 14 amino acids. V dropped 3 bases and J dropped 4; count of bases not matched to a gene: 2. Per the germline V gene, CDR1 is LGHDT and CDR2 is YNNKEL (reference sequence). The CDR3 protein is CASSQRGVYNEQFF. The CDR3 coding sequence is TGTGCCAGCAGCCAGCGGGGGGTTTACAATGAGCAGTTCTTC.

This clone was seen a few times. V gene TRBV7-6 combines with J gene TRBJ2-1, with 9 bases aligning to TRBD1. This CDR3 has 16 amino acids. V gave up 5 bases and J gave up 0 bases; unmatched junction bases: 5. CDR1 is SGHVS and CDR2 is FNYEAQ in the germline V gene. The CDR3 reads CASSKQGAGSYNEQFF. As DNA, the CDR3 is TGTGCCAGCAGCAAACAGGGGGCTGGCTCCTACAATGAGCAGTTCTTC.

The chain has TRBV7-3 and TRBJ1-6, with 7 bases lining up with TRBD1. Germline trimming cut 4 bases from V and 7 bases from J; bases unmatched to any gene: 7. The germline V gene has CDR1 SGHTA and CDR2 FQGTGA. The CDR3 runs 15 residues. In DNA form, the CDR3 reads TGTGCCAGCAGCTCTAACGGACAGGCCAATTCACCCCTCCACTTT. Translated, it gives CASSSNGQANSPLHF.

This chain links TRBV10-1 with TRBJ2-7; D is unresolved. Germline V gene lookup returns CDR1 WNHNN and CDR2 SYGVQD (reference sequence). V was trimmed by 7 bases and J by 5 bases, leaving 18 bases between them. The CDR3 totals 14 residues. CDR3 sequence: CASITLVRIDEQYF. CDR3 bases: TGCGCCAGCATTACCTTGGTTAGGATCGACGAGCAGTACTTC.

The V gene is TRBV30, the J gene TRBJ1-3; D remains unclear. This CDR3 spans 14 amino acids. V was cut by 4 bases and J by 0 bases, with 10 bases left in between. CDR1 GTSNPN and CDR2 SVGIG come from the germline V gene (reference sequence). The CDR3 DNA follows: TGTGCCTGGACTAAAGGGATCTCTGGAAACACCATATATTTT. This codes for CAWTKGISGNTIYF.

V gene TRBV2 combines with J gene TRBJ2-2; D gene uncertain. V was pared by 7 bases and J by 5 bases, with 5 bases between. Germline values: CDR1 SNHLY, CDR2 FYNNEI. The CDR3 totals 11 residues. This chain's CDR3 is CASTQTGELFF. CDR3 sequence (DNA): TGTGCCAGCACCCAGACCGGGGAGCTGTTTTTT.